This is a list of T cell receptor beta chains from one sample in a study of blood T cell repertoires in COVID-19. The protocol was immunoSEQ multiplex PCR, while the TCRdb copy is restricted to in-frame clones and leaves out a portion. The sample comprises 200,000 to 250,000 clones, 80% to 95% of which are singletons, and approximately 0.77% rests with the top ten. Sequenced input: peripheral blood. The receptor set was obtained from a man aged 55 to 70 with COVID-19, enrolled during active disease. CDR3s include the opening cysteine and the closing phenylalanine or tryptophan. Fields, in order: D gene, J gene, clone size, V gene, CDR3 length, CDR3 DNA, CDR3 protein. A D gene is named only where the DNA matches it firmly. Some rows have no size entry. The others give once, few or many, or a class for an expanded clone.

d_gene: TRBD2
j_gene: TRBJ2-1
abundance: .
v_gene: TRBV28
len: 18
CDR3nt: TGTGCCAGCAGTTTCGGGACTAGCGAACGTTGGTTAACCAATGAGCAGTTCTTC
CDR3aa: CASSFGTSERWLTNEQFF

d_gene: .
j_gene: TRBJ2-1
abundance: .
v_gene: TRBV18
len: 13
CDR3nt: TGTGCCAGCTCACCCAGGATTTACAATGAGCAGTTCTTC
CDR3aa: CASSPRIYNEQFF

d_gene: TRBD1
j_gene: TRBJ1-2
abundance: .
v_gene: TRBV28
len: 17
CDR3nt: TGTGCCAGCAGTTACGGGACACCTACCACAGGGGCATATGGCTACACCTTC
CDR3aa: CASSYGTPTTGAYGYTF

d_gene: .
j_gene: TRBJ1-5
abundance: .
v_gene: TRBV28
len: 15
CDR3nt: TGTGCCAGCAGTTTATATTCAGGGATCAATCAGCCCCAGCATTTT
CDR3aa: CASSLYSGINQPQHF

d_gene: TRBD1
j_gene: TRBJ1-3
abundance: .
v_gene: TRBV2
len: 15
CDR3nt: TGTGCCAGCAGGACTCGGACAGGGGCAGGAAACACCATATATTTT
CDR3aa: CASRTRTGAGNTIYF

d_gene: .
j_gene: TRBJ2-4
abundance: .
v_gene: TRBV7-2
len: 16
CDR3nt: TGTGCCAGCAGCTTAGACGGCGGGCCCCCCAAAAACATTCAGTACTTC
CDR3aa: CASSLDGGPPKNIQYF

d_gene: .
j_gene: TRBJ1-2
abundance: .
v_gene: TRBV10-3
len: 14
CDR3nt: TGTGCCATCAGTGATCAGGGGTGGAACTATGGCTACACCTTC
CDR3aa: CAISDQGWNYGYTF

d_gene: TRBD1
j_gene: TRBJ1-2
abundance: .
v_gene: TRBV7-9
len: 16
CDR3nt: TGTGCCAGCAGACAGGGACAGGGGGCATTCAACTATGGCTACACCTTC
CDR3aa: CASRQGQGAFNYGYTF

d_gene: TRBD1
j_gene: TRBJ1-5
abundance: .
v_gene: TRBV6-5
len: 14
CDR3nt: TGTGCCAGCAGTTACCGGCAGGGGGATCAGCCCCAGCATTTT
CDR3aa: CASSYRQGDQPQHF

d_gene: .
j_gene: TRBJ2-1
abundance: .
v_gene: TRBV12-3/TRBV12-4
len: 12
CDR3nt: TGTGCCAGCAGTATAAGAAGCGATGAGCAGTTCTTC
CDR3aa: CASSIRSDEQFF

d_gene: TRBD2
j_gene: TRBJ2-7
abundance: .
v_gene: TRBV28
len: 14
CDR3nt: TGTGCCAGCAGTATTAGCGGGAGGGCCTACGAGCAGTACTTC
CDR3aa: CASSISGRAYEQYF

d_gene: .
j_gene: TRBJ2-5
abundance: few
v_gene: TRBV3-1/TRBV3-2
len: 13
CDR3nt: TGTGCCAGCAGCCGAAGGGGGGGCGAGACCCAGTACTTC
CDR3aa: CASSRRGGETQYF

d_gene: .
j_gene: TRBJ2-1
abundance: .
v_gene: TRBV29-1
len: 14
CDR3nt: TGCAGCGTTGATCAGGGTAGCTCCTACAATGAGCAGTTCTTC
CDR3aa: CSVDQGSSYNEQFF

d_gene: .
j_gene: TRBJ2-1
abundance: .
v_gene: TRBV15
len: 15
CDR3nt: TGTGCCACCAGCGTCGGTTCGGGTGTATACAATGAGCAGTTCTTC
CDR3aa: CATSVGSGVYNEQFF

d_gene: .
j_gene: TRBJ2-1
abundance: once
v_gene: TRBV28
len: 12
CDR3nt: TGTGCCAGCAGTTTAAGGGGGAATGAGCAGTTCTTC
CDR3aa: CASSLRGNEQFF

d_gene: .
j_gene: TRBJ2-4
abundance: few
v_gene: TRBV4-1
len: 15
CDR3nt: TGCGCCAGCAGCCAAATGGGACTAGCCAAAAACATTCAGTACTTC
CDR3aa: CASSQMGLAKNIQYF

d_gene: TRBD1
j_gene: TRBJ1-5
abundance: once
v_gene: TRBV19
len: 16
CDR3nt: TGTGCCAGTAGTATTCCGGCAGGGGGCAGCAATCAGCCCCAGCATTTT
CDR3aa: CASSIPAGGSNQPQHF

d_gene: TRBD2
j_gene: TRBJ2-1
abundance: .
v_gene: TRBV30
len: 14
CDR3nt: TGTGCCTGGAGATCGACTAGCGGGGGCTATGAGCAGTTCTTC
CDR3aa: CAWRSTSGGYEQFF

d_gene: .
j_gene: TRBJ1-6
abundance: .
v_gene: TRBV3-1/TRBV3-2
len: 13
CDR3nt: TGTGCCAGCAGTCGGACAGATAATTCACCCCTCCACTTT
CDR3aa: CASSRTDNSPLHF

d_gene: TRBD1
j_gene: TRBJ1-1
abundance: .
v_gene: TRBV29-1
len: 17
CDR3nt: TGCAGCGTTGACCGGCGGACAGGGATCCCCCTGGAGACTGAAGCTTTCTTT
CDR3aa: CSVDRRTGIPLETEAFF

d_gene: TRBD1
j_gene: TRBJ2-7
abundance: .
v_gene: TRBV19
len: 17
CDR3nt: TGTGCCAGTAGTATTACCCGTCGAGGGACAGGGGCAAGAGAGCAGTACTTC
CDR3aa: CASSITRRGTGAREQYF

d_gene: .
j_gene: TRBJ2-7
abundance: .
v_gene: TRBV3-1/TRBV3-2
len: 11
CDR3nt: TGTGCCAGCAGCTCACTCCACGAGCAGTACTTC
CDR3aa: CASSSLHEQYF

d_gene: TRBD2
j_gene: TRBJ2-1
abundance: once
v_gene: TRBV28
len: 15
CDR3nt: TGTGCCAGCAGTTCCACCGGGACTAGCGGGAGGGCCCCGTTCTTC
CDR3aa: CASSSTGTSGRAPFF

d_gene: TRBD1
j_gene: TRBJ1-1
abundance: .
v_gene: TRBV25-1
len: 12
CDR3nt: TGTGCCAGCAGACGACAGGGCCATGAAGCTTTCTTT
CDR3aa: CASRRQGHEAFF

d_gene: .
j_gene: TRBJ2-4
abundance: .
v_gene: TRBV28
len: 13
CDR3nt: TGTGCCACCATGGGACACCCGAAAAACATTCAGTACTTC
CDR3aa: CATMGHPKNIQYF

d_gene: TRBD1
j_gene: TRBJ1-1
abundance: .
v_gene: TRBV25-1
len: 13
CDR3nt: TGTGCCAGCAGCAGACAGGGCCCCGCTGAAGCTTTCTTT
CDR3aa: CASSRQGPAEAFF

d_gene: TRBD1
j_gene: TRBJ1-4
abundance: once
v_gene: TRBV25-1
len: 16
CDR3nt: TGTGCCAGCAGTGCACCCCGGACAGGAATACAAGAAAAACTGTTTTTT
CDR3aa: CASSAPRTGIQEKLFF

d_gene: TRBD2
j_gene: TRBJ2-2
abundance: once
v_gene: TRBV3-1/TRBV3-2
len: 16
CDR3nt: TGTGCCAGCAGCCAAGAACGACTAGCGGGGGGTGCGGAGCTGTTTTTT
CDR3aa: CASSQERLAGGAELFF

d_gene: .
j_gene: TRBJ2-3
abundance: .
v_gene: TRBV3-1/TRBV3-2
len: 14
CDR3nt: TGTGCCAGCAGCTTCTCTCGGGGGAGAGATACGCAGTATTTT
CDR3aa: CASSFSRGRDTQYF

d_gene: TRBD1
j_gene: TRBJ2-2
abundance: .
v_gene: TRBV9
len: 16
CDR3nt: TGTGCCAGCAGCCCCCGAGACAGGGTTAGGAACGGGGAGCTGTTTTTT
CDR3aa: CASSPRDRVRNGELFF

d_gene: TRBD2
j_gene: TRBJ2-1
abundance: .
v_gene: TRBV5-1
len: 15
CDR3nt: TGCGCCAGCAGCCCGGGACTAGCGGGTTCTAATGAGCAGTTCTTC
CDR3aa: CASSPGLAGSNEQFF

d_gene: TRBD2
j_gene: TRBJ2-1
abundance: .
v_gene: TRBV14
len: 18
CDR3nt: TGTGCCAGCAGCCAAGAAGGGTCAGCGGGGCACTCCTACAATGAGCAGTTCTTC
CDR3aa: CASSQEGSAGHSYNEQFF

d_gene: .
j_gene: TRBJ2-7
abundance: .
v_gene: TRBV6-5
len: 12
CDR3nt: TGTGCCAGCAGTCGGGGAGACTACGAGCAGTACTTC
CDR3aa: CASSRGDYEQYF

d_gene: .
j_gene: TRBJ2-7
abundance: once
v_gene: TRBV19
len: 12
CDR3nt: TGTGCCAGTAGTATTCCGGGGAGTGAGCAGTACTTC
CDR3aa: CASSIPGSEQYF

d_gene: TRBD1
j_gene: TRBJ1-5
abundance: .
v_gene: TRBV10-3
len: 15
CDR3nt: TGTGCCATCAGTGATCAGGGGGTGAGCAATCAGCCCCAGCATTTT
CDR3aa: CAISDQGVSNQPQHF

d_gene: .
j_gene: TRBJ1-1
abundance: .
v_gene: TRBV19
len: 12
CDR3nt: TGTGCCAGTAGTAAACCTATGTTAGAAGCTTTCTTT
CDR3aa: CASSKPMLEAFF

d_gene: .
j_gene: TRBJ2-7
abundance: .
v_gene: TRBV11-2
len: 15
CDR3nt: TGTGCCAGCAGCTTAGGGAGGCAGCACTCCTACGAGCAGTACTTC
CDR3aa: CASSLGRQHSYEQYF

d_gene: .
j_gene: TRBJ2-1
abundance: once
v_gene: TRBV3-1/TRBV3-2
len: 15
CDR3nt: TGTGCCAGCAGCCGAGGTGGAGGGAACTACAATGAGCAGTTCTTC
CDR3aa: CASSRGGGNYNEQFF

d_gene: TRBD2
j_gene: TRBJ2-1
abundance: .
v_gene: TRBV18
len: 14
CDR3nt: TGTGCCAGCTCACCTTCCACTAGCGGGAATGAGCAGTTCTTC
CDR3aa: CASSPSTSGNEQFF

d_gene: TRBD2
j_gene: TRBJ2-1
abundance: once
v_gene: TRBV27
len: 16
CDR3nt: TGTGCCAGCAAGCTAGCGGGAGGGAGGGAGTACAATGAGCAGTTCTTC
CDR3aa: CASKLAGGREYNEQFF

d_gene: TRBD1
j_gene: TRBJ1-4
abundance: .
v_gene: TRBV7-6
len: 15
CDR3nt: TGTGCCAGCAGCGATCCCGGCACAGGGGATGAAAAACTGTTTTTT
CDR3aa: CASSDPGTGDEKLFF

d_gene: .
j_gene: TRBJ1-2
abundance: .
v_gene: TRBV5-6
len: 15
CDR3nt: TGTGCCAGCAGCGACGGAGGGGCGCGAGGCTATGGCTACACCTTC
CDR3aa: CASSDGGARGYGYTF

d_gene: TRBD1
j_gene: TRBJ1-5
abundance: .
v_gene: TRBV19
len: 17
CDR3nt: TGTGCCAGTAGTATAGGGGGACAGGGTAGAAGCAATCAGCCCCAGCATTTT
CDR3aa: CASSIGGQGRSNQPQHF

d_gene: .
j_gene: TRBJ1-5
abundance: .
v_gene: TRBV28
len: 15
CDR3nt: TGTGCCAGCAATACACGGGGGGAGGGCAATCAGCCCCAGCATTTT
CDR3aa: CASNTRGEGNQPQHF

d_gene: TRBD1
j_gene: TRBJ1-5
abundance: .
v_gene: TRBV18
len: 15
CDR3nt: TGTGCCAGCTCACCAAGACAGGGGGGCAATCAGCCCCAGCATTTT
CDR3aa: CASSPRQGGNQPQHF

d_gene: .
j_gene: TRBJ1-1
abundance: .
v_gene: TRBV6-2/TRBV6-3
len: 13
CDR3nt: TGTGCCAGCAGTTACCGATCTCTCGGGGAAGCTTTCTTT
CDR3aa: CASSYRSLGEAFF

d_gene: .
j_gene: TRBJ2-7
abundance: .
v_gene: TRBV19
len: 14
CDR3nt: TGTGCCAGTAGTACAGACCGGAGAGCTAACGAGCAGTACTTC
CDR3aa: CASSTDRRANEQYF

d_gene: .
j_gene: TRBJ2-7
abundance: .
v_gene: TRBV7-9
len: 12
CDR3nt: TGTGCCAGCAGCTTAGTTATCTACGAGCAGTACTTC
CDR3aa: CASSLVIYEQYF

d_gene: .
j_gene: TRBJ1-2
abundance: .
v_gene: TRBV6-5
len: 13
CDR3nt: TGTGCCAGCAGGGCGGCAGATAACTATGGCTACACCTTC
CDR3aa: CASRAADNYGYTF

d_gene: .
j_gene: TRBJ1-5
abundance: once
v_gene: TRBV18
len: 14
CDR3nt: TGTGCCAGCTCACCAGGGGCGGGCAATCAGCCCCAGCATTTT
CDR3aa: CASSPGAGNQPQHF

d_gene: .
j_gene: TRBJ1-2
abundance: .
v_gene: TRBV18
len: 14
CDR3nt: TGTGCCAGCTCACCAAGTCAGGGGAACTATGGCTACACCTTC
CDR3aa: CASSPSQGNYGYTF

d_gene: TRBD2
j_gene: TRBJ2-7
abundance: .
v_gene: TRBV28
len: 13
CDR3nt: TGTGCCAGCAGTTACGACTCGGGAGGGGAGCAGTACTTC
CDR3aa: CASSYDSGGEQYF

d_gene: .
j_gene: TRBJ1-2
abundance: .
v_gene: TRBV9
len: 19
CDR3nt: TGTGCCAGCAGCCCCAGATTCGGGACATCTCCCTCAGATTTCTATGGCTACACCTTC
CDR3aa: CASSPRFGTSPSDFYGYTF

d_gene: TRBD1
j_gene: TRBJ1-2
abundance: .
v_gene: TRBV5-4
len: 14
CDR3nt: TGTGCCAGCAGCCTATGGGACAGCAACTATGGCTACACCTTC
CDR3aa: CASSLWDSNYGYTF

d_gene: TRBD1
j_gene: TRBJ1-3
abundance: .
v_gene: TRBV9
len: 14
CDR3nt: TGTGCCAGCAGCCCTGCCGACAGGGGTCACACCATATATTTT
CDR3aa: CASSPADRGHTIYF

d_gene: .
j_gene: TRBJ1-1
abundance: many
v_gene: TRBV4-1
len: 15
CDR3nt: TGCGCCAGCAGCCAGGACAGCCGCATGAACACTGAAGCTTTCTTT
CDR3aa: CASSQDSRMNTEAFF

d_gene: .
j_gene: TRBJ1-1
abundance: once
v_gene: TRBV7-9
len: 15
CDR3nt: TGTGCCAGCAGCTTAGGGGTTGGGAGCATCACTGAAGCTTTCTTT
CDR3aa: CASSLGVGSITEAFF

d_gene: TRBD1
j_gene: TRBJ1-2
abundance: .
v_gene: TRBV28
len: 13
CDR3nt: TGTGCCAGCAGTACCGAGACAGGGGTCGGCTACACCTTC
CDR3aa: CASSTETGVGYTF

d_gene: TRBD1
j_gene: TRBJ1-1
abundance: .
v_gene: TRBV23-1
len: 15
CDR3nt: TGCGCCAGCAGCCCACGACAGGGGATGAACACTGAAGCTTTCTTT
CDR3aa: CASSPRQGMNTEAFF